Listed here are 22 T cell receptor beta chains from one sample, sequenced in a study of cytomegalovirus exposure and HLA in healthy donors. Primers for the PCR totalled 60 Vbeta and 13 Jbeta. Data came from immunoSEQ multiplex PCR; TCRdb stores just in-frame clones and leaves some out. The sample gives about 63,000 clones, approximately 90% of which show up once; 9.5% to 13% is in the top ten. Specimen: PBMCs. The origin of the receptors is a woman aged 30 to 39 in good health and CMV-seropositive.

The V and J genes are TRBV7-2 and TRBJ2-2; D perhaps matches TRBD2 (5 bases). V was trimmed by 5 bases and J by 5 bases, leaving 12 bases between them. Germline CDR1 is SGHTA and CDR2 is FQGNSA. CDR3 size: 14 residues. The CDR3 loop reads CASSPQLATGELFF. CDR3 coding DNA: TGTGCCAGCAGCCCACAATTAGCGACCGGGGAGCTGTTTTTT.

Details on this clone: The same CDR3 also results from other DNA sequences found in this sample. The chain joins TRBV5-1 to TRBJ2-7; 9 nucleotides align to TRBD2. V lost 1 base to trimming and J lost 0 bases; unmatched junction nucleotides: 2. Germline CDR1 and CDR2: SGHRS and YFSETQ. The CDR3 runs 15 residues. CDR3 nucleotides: TGCGCCAGCAGCTTGATTAGCGGGAGCTCCTACGAGCAGTACTTC. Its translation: CASSLISGSSYEQYF.

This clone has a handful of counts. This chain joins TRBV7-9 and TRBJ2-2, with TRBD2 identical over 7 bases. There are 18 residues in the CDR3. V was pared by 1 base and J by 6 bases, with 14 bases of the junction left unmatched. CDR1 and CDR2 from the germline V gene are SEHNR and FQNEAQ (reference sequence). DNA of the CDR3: TGTGCCAGCAGCTTAGAACTCCTTGGGCCAAGCGGGGCCGGGGAGCTGTTTTTT. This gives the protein CASSLELLGPSGAGELFF.

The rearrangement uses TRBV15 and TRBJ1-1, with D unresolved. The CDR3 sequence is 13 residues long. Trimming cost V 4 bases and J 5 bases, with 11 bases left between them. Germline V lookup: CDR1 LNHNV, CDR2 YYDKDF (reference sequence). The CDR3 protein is CATSIRWRTEAFF. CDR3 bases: TGTGCCACCAGCATCAGGTGGAGGACTGAAGCTTTCTTT.

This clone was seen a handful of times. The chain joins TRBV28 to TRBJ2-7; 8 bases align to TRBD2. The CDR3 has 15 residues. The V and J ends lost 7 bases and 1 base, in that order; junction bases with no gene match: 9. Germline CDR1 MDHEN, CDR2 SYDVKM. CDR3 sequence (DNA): TGTGCCAGCAAAGCGGGAGTGGTCGGGTCCTACGAGCAGTACTTC. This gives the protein CASKAGVVGSYEQYF.

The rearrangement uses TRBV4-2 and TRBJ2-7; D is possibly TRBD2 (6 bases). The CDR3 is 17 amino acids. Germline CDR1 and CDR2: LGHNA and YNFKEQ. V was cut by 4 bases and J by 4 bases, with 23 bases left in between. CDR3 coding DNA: TGTGCCAGCAGCCGGTCCCGTCCGGGAGCGACTGGATACGAGCAGTACTTC. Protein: CASSRSRPGATGYEQYF.

CDR3 nucleotides: TGCGCCAGCAGCCTAAAGGCGGGGGGGGGTGGGCACACTGAAGCTTTCTTT. This gives the protein CASSLKAGGGGHTEAFF. The chain uses TRBV4-1 and TRBJ1-1; D is possibly TRBD1 (5 bases). The germline V and J ends were trimmed by 4 bases and 3 bases, with 21 bases remaining between them. CDR3 length: 17 amino acids. CDR1 MGHRA and CDR2 YSYEKL come from the germline V gene.

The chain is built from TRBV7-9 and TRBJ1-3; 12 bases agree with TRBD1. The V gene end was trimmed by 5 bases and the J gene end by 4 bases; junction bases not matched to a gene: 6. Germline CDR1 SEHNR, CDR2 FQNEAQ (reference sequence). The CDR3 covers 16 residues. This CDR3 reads CASSPGQGAAGNTIYF. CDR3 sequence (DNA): TGTGCCAGCAGCCCGGGACAGGGGGCAGCAGGAAACACCATATATTTT.

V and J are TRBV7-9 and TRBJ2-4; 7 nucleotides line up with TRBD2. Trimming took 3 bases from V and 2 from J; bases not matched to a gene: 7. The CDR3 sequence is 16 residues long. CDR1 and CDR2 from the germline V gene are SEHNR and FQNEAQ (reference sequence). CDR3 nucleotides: TGTGCCAGCAGCTTTGTTGGGAGGGCCCCCAAAAACATTCAGTACTTC. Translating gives CASSFVGRAPKNIQYF.

This CDR3 reads CASSPRGGSNEKLFF. The CDR3 DNA sequence: TGTGCCAGCAGTCCGCGGGGTGGGTCTAATGAAAAACTGTTTTTT. The J gene is TRBJ1-4, the V gene TRBV2; D is undetermined. The germline CDR1 and CDR2 sequences are SNHLY and FYNNEI. The CDR3 is 15 amino acids. V was clipped by 5 bases and J by 3 bases, with 13 bases between them.

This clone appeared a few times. This CDR3 reads CASSLAGTGGEQYF. CDR3 in DNA: TGTGCCAGCAGCTTGGCCGGGACAGGAGGCGAGCAGTACTTC. The chain links TRBV5-5 to TRBJ2-7; 8 bases map to TRBD1. This CDR3 region has 14 residues. Germline assignment: CDR1 SGHKS and CDR2 YYEKEE (reference sequence). V shed 0 bases, J shed 6 bases, and the junction held 5 bases outside the gene matches.

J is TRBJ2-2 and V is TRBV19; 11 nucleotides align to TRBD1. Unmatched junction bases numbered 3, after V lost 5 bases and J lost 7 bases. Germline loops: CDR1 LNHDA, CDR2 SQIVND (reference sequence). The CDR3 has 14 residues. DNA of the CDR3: TGTGCCAGTAGTTTGGACAGGGGGCTCGGGGAGCTGTTTTTT. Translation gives CASSLDRGLGELFF.

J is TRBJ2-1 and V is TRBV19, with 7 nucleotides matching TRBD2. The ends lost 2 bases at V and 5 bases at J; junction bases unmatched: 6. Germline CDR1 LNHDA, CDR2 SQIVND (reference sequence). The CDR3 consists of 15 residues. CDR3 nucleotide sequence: TGTGCCAGTAGTATATCCGGGACTACCAACAATGAGCAGTTCTTC. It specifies CASSISGTTNNEQFF. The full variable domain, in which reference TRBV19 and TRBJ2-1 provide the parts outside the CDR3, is DGGITQSPKYLFRKEGQNVTLSCEQNLNHDAMYWYRQDPGQGLRLIYYSQIVNDFQKGDIAEGYSVSREKKESFPLTVTSAQKNPTAFYLCASSISGTTNNEQFFGPGTRLTVL.

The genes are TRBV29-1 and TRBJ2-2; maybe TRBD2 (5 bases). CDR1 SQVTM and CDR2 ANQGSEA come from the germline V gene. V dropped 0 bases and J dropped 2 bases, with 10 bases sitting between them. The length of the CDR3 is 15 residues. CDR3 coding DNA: TGCAGCGTTGAAGAAGCCGGACTTAACACCGGGGAGCTGTTTTTT. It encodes CSVEEAGLNTGELFF.

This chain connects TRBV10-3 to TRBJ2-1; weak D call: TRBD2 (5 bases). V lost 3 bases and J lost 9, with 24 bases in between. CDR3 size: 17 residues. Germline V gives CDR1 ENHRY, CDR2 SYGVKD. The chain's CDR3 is CAISDPRTAGLGSEQFF. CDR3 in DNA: TGTGCCATCAGTGATCCCCGAACCGCCGGACTTGGGAGTGAGCAGTTCTTC.

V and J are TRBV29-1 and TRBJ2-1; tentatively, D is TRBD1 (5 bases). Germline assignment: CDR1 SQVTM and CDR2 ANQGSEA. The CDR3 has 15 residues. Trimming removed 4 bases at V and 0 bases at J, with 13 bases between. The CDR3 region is CSVVGHHSSYNEQFF. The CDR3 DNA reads TGCAGCGTTGTAGGACACCACAGCTCCTACAATGAGCAGTTCTTC.

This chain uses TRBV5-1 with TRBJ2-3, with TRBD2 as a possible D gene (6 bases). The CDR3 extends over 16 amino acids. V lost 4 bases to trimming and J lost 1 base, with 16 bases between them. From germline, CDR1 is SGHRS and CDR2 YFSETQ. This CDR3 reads CASSLEGGDGTDTQYF. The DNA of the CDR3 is TGCGCCAGCAGCCTAGAGGGCGGGGATGGCACAGATACGCAGTATTTT.

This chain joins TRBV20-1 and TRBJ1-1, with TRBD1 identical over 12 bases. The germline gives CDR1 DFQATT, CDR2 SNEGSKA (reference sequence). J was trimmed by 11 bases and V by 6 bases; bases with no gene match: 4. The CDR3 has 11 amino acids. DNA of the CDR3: TGCAGTGCGGGACAGGGGGCCTCGGCTTTCTTT. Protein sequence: CSAGQGASAFF.

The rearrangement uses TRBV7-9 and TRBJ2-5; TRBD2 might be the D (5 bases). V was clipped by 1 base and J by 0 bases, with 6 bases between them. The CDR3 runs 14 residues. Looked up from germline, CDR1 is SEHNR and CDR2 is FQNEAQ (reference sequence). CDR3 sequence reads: CASSLGGNQETQYF. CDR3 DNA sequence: TGTGCCAGCAGCTTAGGAGGGAACCAAGAGACCCAGTACTTC.

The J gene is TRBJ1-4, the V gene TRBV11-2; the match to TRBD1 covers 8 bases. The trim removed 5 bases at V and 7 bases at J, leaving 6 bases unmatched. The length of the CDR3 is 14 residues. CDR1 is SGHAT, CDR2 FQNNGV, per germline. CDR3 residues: CASSQTGEGEKLFF. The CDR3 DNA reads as TGTGCCAGCAGCCAGACAGGGGAGGGTGAAAAACTGTTTTTT.

The CDR3 protein is CASSLGLAPDTQYF. CDR3 DNA sequence: TGCGCCAGCAGCCTCGGACTAGCACCAGATACGCAGTATTTT. The chain has TRBV5-1 and TRBJ2-3; 8 nucleotides match TRBD2. Germline lookup yields CDR1 SGHRS and CDR2 YFSETQ. Trimming took 4 bases from V and 4 from J; bases not matched to a gene: 5. The CDR3 has 14 amino acids.

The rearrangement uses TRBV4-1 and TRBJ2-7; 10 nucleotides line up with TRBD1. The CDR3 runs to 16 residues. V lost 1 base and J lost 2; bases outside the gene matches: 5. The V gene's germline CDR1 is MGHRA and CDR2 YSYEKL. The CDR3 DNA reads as TGCGCCAGCAGCCAAGGGGCCGGACAGGGGGCCTACGAGCAGTACTTC. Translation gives CASSQGAGQGAYEQYF.